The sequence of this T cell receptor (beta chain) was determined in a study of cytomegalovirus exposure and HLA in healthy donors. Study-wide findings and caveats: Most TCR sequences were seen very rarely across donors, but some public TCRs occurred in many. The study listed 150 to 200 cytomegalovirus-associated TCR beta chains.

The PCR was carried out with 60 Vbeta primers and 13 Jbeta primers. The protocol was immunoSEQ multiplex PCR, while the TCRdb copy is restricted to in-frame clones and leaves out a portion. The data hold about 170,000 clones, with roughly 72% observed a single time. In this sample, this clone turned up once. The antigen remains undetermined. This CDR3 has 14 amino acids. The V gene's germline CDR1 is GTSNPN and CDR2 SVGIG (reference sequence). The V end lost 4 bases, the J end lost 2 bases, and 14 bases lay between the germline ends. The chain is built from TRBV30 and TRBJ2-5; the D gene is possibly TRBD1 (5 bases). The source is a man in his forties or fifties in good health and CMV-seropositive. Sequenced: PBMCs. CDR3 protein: CAWTPQDRQETQYF. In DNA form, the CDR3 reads TGTGCCTGGACCCCACAGGACCGACAAGAGACCCAGTACTTC.